The 31 T cell receptor beta chains presented below share a single source sample, sequenced in a study of blood T cell repertoires in COVID-19 (dated by TCRdb to 2018 to 2020). Library construction relied on the immunoSEQ multiplex PCR assay. TCRdb took this table from immuneACCESS and kept in-frame rearrangements with V and J called. Such tables lack part of the clones; where checked against another copy, unresolved V genes explain under half of the gap, and the rest is unexplained. The sample includes around 240,000 clones, with around 88% observed a single time. About 3% of the sample comes from the top ten. The sequenced sample consisted of peripheral blood. Every receptor here comes from a woman aged 25 to 39 who had recovered from COVID-19.

The chain combines TRBV18 with TRBJ2-7; D remains ambiguous. The length of the CDR3 is 18 residues. Trimming left V 0 bases short and J 2 bases short, with 20 bases between. Per germline, CDR1 KGHSH and CDR2 LQKENI. CDR3 loop: CASSPPLTVRVTPYEQYF. The CDR3 DNA follows: TGTGCCAGCTCACCACCATTAACGGTACGGGTCACCCCCTACGAGCAGTACTTC.

This clone showed up just once. The chain couples TRBV7-9 to TRBJ2-3; TRBD1 aligns across 8 bases. Germline-derived CDR1 and CDR2 are SEHNR and FQNEAQ (reference sequence). CDR3 length equals 16 residues. V dropped 1 base and J dropped 0; count of bases not matched to a gene: 3. In DNA form, the CDR3 reads TGTGCCAGCAGCTTAGGGACAGGGTCTAGCACAGATACGCAGTATTTT. Protein: CASSLGTGSSTDTQYF.

In DNA form, the CDR3 reads TGTGCCAGCAGCTCAAGTATAGCGGTGAACACAGATACGCAGTATTTT. It codes for CASSSSIAVNTDTQYF. The rearrangement links TRBV7-2 to TRBJ2-3; a weak D match, TRBD2 (6 bases). CDR3 length: 16 residues. The germline V gene has CDR1 SGHTA and CDR2 FQGNSA. Trimming removed 4 bases at V and 2 bases at J, with 16 bases between.

The rearrangement uses TRBV3-1 (or the pseudogene TRBV3-2) and TRBJ2-5, with D perhaps TRBD2 (5 bases). Germline V CDR1 and CDR2: LGHDT, YNNKEL (reference sequence). V lost 1 base and J lost 7, with 13 bases in between. The CDR3 contains 14 residues. CDR3 bases: TGTGCCAGCAGCCAAGGGACTGCCCTTAGGACCCAGTACTTC. Its protein is CASSQGTALRTQYF.

In DNA, the CDR3 is TGCGCCAGCAGCTTGGATCCCCGGCTAGCGGGGGGGCTGGACACCGGGGAGCTGTTTTTT. Its protein product is CASSLDPRLAGGLDTGELFF. This chain uses TRBV5-1 with TRBJ2-2; 12 bases align to TRBD2. Germline V gene data show CDR1 as SGHRS and CDR2 as YFSETQ. The CDR3 runs 20 residues. J lost 3 bases, V lost 0 bases, and 12 bases had no gene match. Using reference TRBV5-1 and TRBJ2-2 for the parts outside the CDR3, the full variable domain is KAGVTQTPRYLIKTRGQQVTLSCSPISGHRSVSWYQQTPGQGLQFLFEYFSETQRNKGNFPGRFSGRQFSNSRSEMNVSTLELGDSALYLCASSLDPRLAGGLDTGELFFGEGSRLTVL.

This chain uses TRBV19 with TRBJ2-1; 11 bases match TRBD2. Germline V gives CDR1 LNHDA, CDR2 SQIVND (reference sequence). The length of the CDR3 is 19 residues. After removal of 3 bases from V and 2 bases from J, the junction contained 12 bases not matched to a gene. The CDR3 DNA reads as TGTGCCAGTAGTATCGGGATAGCGGGGGGGCTGTTACCCTACAATGAGCAGTTCTTC. Its protein product is CASSIGIAGGLLPYNEQFF.

The CDR3 here is CASSYSPIYGYTF. The CDR3 DNA sequence: TGTGCCAGCAGTTACTCTCCCATCTATGGCTACACCTTC. The chain uses TRBV6-6 and TRBJ1-2, with D uncertain. Trimming stripped 0 bases from V and 4 bases from J, with 6 bases between. The germline gives CDR1 MNHNY, CDR2 SVGAGI (reference sequence). This CDR3 comprises 13 residues.

This rearrangement joins TRBV19 to TRBJ1-1, with D unclear. The CDR3 has 14 residues. The germline CDR1 and CDR2 sequences are LNHDA and SQIVND (reference sequence). The V gene lost 7 bases and the J gene lost 0 bases, with 12 bases spanning the gap. The CDR3 reads CASTPSTLNTEAFF. The DNA of the CDR3 is TGTGCCAGTACCCCGTCGACACTGAACACTGAAGCTTTCTTT.

The V gene is TRBV4-1, the J gene TRBJ2-5; 8 nucleotides match TRBD2. CDR3 size: 13 residues. With 4 bases clipped from V and 11 bases from J, the junction kept 9 bases outside the gene matches. Per germline, CDR1 MGHRA and CDR2 YSYEKL. Here the CDR3 reads CASSLTAGTRQYF. The CDR3 region has the DNA TGCGCCAGCAGCCTAACCGCCGGGACTAGACAGTACTTC.

This rearrangement joins TRBV6-5 to TRBJ1-6, with a possible D match to TRBD1 (6 bases). CDR3 length: 14 residues. V was cut by 6 bases and J by 5 bases, with 11 bases left in between. The V gene's germline CDR1 is MNHEY and CDR2 SVGAGI. The CDR3 protein is CASRKGVDNSPLHF. CDR3 in DNA: TGTGCCAGCAGAAAGGGGGTTGATAATTCACCCCTCCACTTT.

The V and J genes are TRBV2 and TRBJ2-7; unclear D gene. V lost 5 bases to trimming and J lost 1 base, with 12 bases between them. The CDR3 consists of 14 residues. Germline V gene sequence: CDR1 SNHLY, CDR2 FYNNEI. CDR3 residues: CASSIQSPSYEQYF. CDR3 coding DNA: TGTGCCAGCAGTATCCAGTCTCCTTCCTACGAGCAGTACTTC.

There are a few counts of this clone. The V gene is TRBV29-1, the J gene TRBJ2-4; no firm D call. Trimming stripped 5 bases from V and 0 bases from J, with 11 bases between. CDR3 size: 14 residues. CDR1 and CDR2 from the germline V gene are SQVTM and ANQGSEA. The CDR3 loop reads CSVREALAKNIQYF. In nucleotides, the CDR3 is TGCAGCGTTCGAGAAGCTTTAGCCAAAAACATTCAGTACTTC.

This clone appeared a few times. The CDR3 protein is CASRASRGVGTEAFF. The CDR3 DNA is TGTGCCAGCAGAGCTAGCAGGGGAGTTGGAACTGAAGCTTTCTTT. The V gene is TRBV7-9, the J gene TRBJ1-1, with D perhaps TRBD1 (6 bases). Germline V gives CDR1 SEHNR, CDR2 FQNEAQ (reference sequence). The germline V and J ends were trimmed by 6 bases and 5 bases, with 19 bases remaining between them. The CDR3 runs 15 residues.

V usage is TRBV14 and J usage is TRBJ2-1, with D maybe TRBD2 (5 bases). The CDR3 has 17 amino acids. Germline values: CDR1 SGHDN, CDR2 FVKESK. V was clipped by 4 bases and J by 5 bases, with 21 bases between them. CDR3 region: CASSPRTGRVFDNEQFF. The CDR3 DNA reads as TGTGCCAGCAGCCCTCGGACGGGAAGGGTATTTGACAATGAGCAGTTCTTC.

The chain joins TRBV4-1 to TRBJ1-1; D unclear. This CDR3 has 16 amino acids. Germline V gene lookup returns CDR1 MGHRA and CDR2 YSYEKL. V was clipped by 0 bases and J by 4 bases, with 15 bases between them. DNA of the CDR3: TGCGCCAGCAGCCAAGAGGAAGCGAGGGTGGGCACTGAAGCTTTCTTT. This gives the protein CASSQEEARVGTEAFF.

The chain is built from TRBV19 and TRBJ1-4; D perhaps matches TRBD1 (5 bases). The CDR3 totals 13 residues. CDR1 and CDR2 from the germline V gene are LNHDA and SQIVND (reference sequence). V gave up 9 bases and J gave up 7 bases, with 15 bases separating them. The CDR3 reads CASRDRAGEKLFF. CDR3 coding DNA: TGTGCCAGCCGGGACCGAGCGGGTGAAAAACTGTTTTTT.

The chain uses TRBV4-1 and TRBJ1-2; TRBD1 is a possible D gene (6 bases). The V gene's germline CDR1 is MGHRA and CDR2 YSYEKL. Trimming took 0 bases from V and 4 from J, leaving 15 bases between them. The CDR3 totals 16 residues. In DNA, the CDR3 is TGCGCCAGCAGCCAAGAACTGGGACAAAAATTCTATGGCTACACCTTC. Translated, it gives CASSQELGQKFYGYTF.

This rearrangement joins TRBV10-3 to TRBJ2-7; possibly TRBD1 for D (5 bases). Trimming cost V 0 bases and J 2 bases, with 11 bases left between them. This CDR3 is 15 amino acids long. Germline V gene data show CDR1 as ENHRY and CDR2 as SYGVKD. CDR3 DNA sequence: TGTGCCATCAGTGAGTCGGCAGGGTCCCCCTACGAGCAGTACTTC. Residues: CAISESAGSPYEQYF.

The chain combines TRBV21-1 with TRBJ2-1; the listed D gene, TRBD2, was not tested against the DNA. TRBV21-1 is a known pseudogene. CDR3 length equals 21 residues. The CDR3 loop is CASSPIIPGLAEAPSYNEQFF. The CDR3 coding sequence is TGTGCCAGCAGCCCAATTATCCCGGGACTAGCGGAAGCGCCCTCCTACAATGAGCAGTTCTTC.

This rearrangement joins TRBV5-1 to TRBJ2-5, with D possibly matching TRBD2 (5 bases). CDR1 and CDR2 (germline): SGHRS, YFSETQ. Between the trimmed V and J ends, which lost 4 bases and 3 bases, there was a span of 13 bases. CDR3 length: 14 amino acids. For the CDR3, the DNA is TGCGCCAGCAGCCTCGGACGGGAAAAAGAGACCCAGTACTTC. It translates to CASSLGREKETQYF.

This chain connects TRBV7-6 to TRBJ2-3, with D perhaps TRBD2 (6 bases). Germline CDR1 is SGHVS and CDR2 is FNYEAQ. Trimming took off 5 bases at V and 7 bases at J, with 25 bases between the two ends. This CDR3 region has 17 residues. The CDR3: CASSHSLGGTEPHTQYF. CDR3 bases: TGTGCCAGCAGCCACAGCTTAGGCGGGACGGAGCCCCATACGCAGTATTTT.

This sequence joins TRBV23-1 and TRBJ2-3; D is perhaps TRBD1 (5 bases). TRBV23-1 is recorded as an ORF, its role being uncertain. Trimming shortened V by 5 bases and J by 3 bases, and 9 bases separated the two germline ends. The CDR3 contains 13 residues. DNA for the CDR3: TGCGCCAGCAGTTTTCAGGGTACAGATACGCAGTATTTT. It codes for CASSFQGTDTQYF.

The V gene is TRBV7-9, the J gene TRBJ1-1; no reliable D call. The V and J ends lost 3 bases and 0 bases respectively, with 8 bases between them. This CDR3 has 14 residues. Germline CDR1 SEHNR, CDR2 FQNEAQ (reference sequence). The CDR3 here is CASSFFPLNTEAFF. The CDR3 DNA reads TGTGCCAGCAGCTTCTTCCCCTTGAACACTGAAGCTTTCTTT.

This chain joins TRBV7-9 and TRBJ1-6; tentatively, D is TRBD1 (6 bases). Between the trimmed V and J ends, which lost 5 bases and 7 bases, there was a span of 24 bases. The CDR3 sequence is 18 residues long. Per germline, CDR1 SEHNR and CDR2 FQNEAQ (reference sequence). The CDR3 sequence is CASSPAEGTTKPNSPLHF. In nucleotides, the CDR3 is TGTGCCAGCAGCCCCGCCGAGGGGACAACCAAGCCGAATTCACCCCTCCACTTT.

The chain is built from TRBV5-6 and TRBJ1-5, with D uncertain. The CDR3 totals 13 residues. Trimming took 0 bases from V and 6 from J, leaving 7 bases between them. Germline V gene data show CDR1 as SGHDT and CDR2 as YYEEEE. The CDR3 DNA follows: TGTGCCAGCAGCTTGGCCTCTAGTCAGCCCCAGCATTTT. It translates to CASSLASSQPQHF.

This chain uses TRBV6-5 with TRBJ1-2; D might be TRBD1 (6 bases). With 5 bases removed from V and 8 bases from J, the gap between germline ends came to 15 bases. The germline gives CDR1 MNHEY, CDR2 SVGAGI. The CDR3 covers 13 residues. In DNA, the CDR3 is TGTGCCAGCAGTCTCTATCAGGGGAAAGGCTACACCTTC. It encodes CASSLYQGKGYTF.

The J gene is TRBJ1-5, the V gene TRBV5-3; D ambiguous. TRBV5-3 is an ORF for which the function is uncertain. The CDR3 is made up of 14 amino acids. The ends were cut back, 6 bases at V and 3 bases at J, with 13 bases in the middle. CDR3 residues: CARNPGSNNQPQHF. Written as DNA, the CDR3 is TGTGCCAGAAACCCCGGGAGCAACAATCAGCCCCAGCATTTT.

The rearrangement joins TRBV6-5 to TRBJ1-2; TRBD1 is a possible D gene (5 bases). The CDR3 contains 12 residues. Trimming took off 9 bases at V and 6 bases at J, with 14 bases between the two ends. Germline CDR1 reads MNHEY; CDR2 reads SVGAGI. DNA for the CDR3: TGTGCCAGGGAGGGGTCTACGGATGGCTACACCTTC. Protein: CAREGSTDGYTF.

This rearrangement joins TRBV7-2 to TRBJ1-3; the D gene is possibly TRBD1 (6 bases). CDR1 SGHTA and CDR2 FQGNSA come from the germline V gene. This CDR3 is 17 amino acids long. Trimming shortened V by 0 bases and J by 4 bases, and 16 bases separated the two germline ends. CDR3 DNA sequence: TGTGCCAGCAGCTTAGCCTCCCGTCCGGGACACGGAAACACCATATATTTT. It is translated as CASSLASRPGHGNTIYF.

The rearrangement links TRBV4-2 to TRBJ1-1; D gene ambiguous. Per germline, CDR1 LGHNA and CDR2 YNFKEQ. V lost 5 bases and J lost 1, with 14 bases in between. The CDR3 length is 15 residues. The DNA of the CDR3 is TGTGCCAGCAGCGGCTCCCGGGGTTGGAACACTGAAGCTTTCTTT. Its translation: CASSGSRGWNTEAFF.

The V gene is TRBV3-1 (or the pseudogene TRBV3-2), the J gene TRBJ2-7, with 10 positions matching TRBD2. CDR1 and CDR2 (germline): LGHDT, YNNKEL (reference sequence). The V segment lost 4 bases and the J segment 1 base; nucleotides outside the gene matches: 1. The CDR3 has 14 residues. The CDR3 nucleotides are TGTGCCAGCAGCCCGGGACTAGCGTCCTACGAGCAGTACTTC. It codes for CASSPGLASYEQYF.